The T cell receptor beta chain described here comes from a study of cytomegalovirus exposure and HLA in healthy donors. Turning to the study itself: Earlier findings included nearly 120 million unique TCR beta sequences obtained from 170 million or so T cells. Overall study findings and caveats: Cytomegalovirus status, reportedly, was diagnosed with high specificity and sensitivity by the classifier.

On this clone: What it recognizes is unknown.

Use of 60 Vbeta and 13 Jbeta primers characterized the PCR. Assay: immunoSEQ multiplex PCR; the TCRdb copy retains only in-frame clones and omits some. This table holds a few hundred thousand clones, over 75% found once. Material for sequencing was PBMCs. The clonotype comes from a man younger than 35 in good health and CMV-seronegative.

The CDR3 nucleotides read TGTGCCAGTAGTACAAGGACAGGGGGCGTGGGGAACACTGAAGCTTTCTTT. Translating it yields CASSTRTGGVGNTEAFF. The V call is TRBV19, the J call TRBJ1-1, with 11 bases identical to TRBD1. Germline V gene lookup returns CDR1 LNHDA and CDR2 SQIVND (reference sequence). J was trimmed by 1 base and V by 4 bases; bases with no gene match: 8. The CDR3 has 17 amino acids. The variable domain in full, with the rest retrieved from reference TRBV19 and TRBJ1-1, is DGGITQSPKYLFRKEGQNVTLSCEQNLNHDAMYWYRQDPGQGLRLIYYSQIVNDFQKGDIAEGYSVSREKKESFPLTVTSAQKNPTAFYLCASSTRTGGVGNTEAFFGQGTRLTVV.